Following are 11 T cell receptor beta chains from one sample sequenced in a study of technical replicates of blood from several donors. Method: immunoSEQ multiplex PCR; TCRdb's copy keeps in-frame clones and lacks some. The table lists 60,000 to 80,000 clones, 70% to 90% of them singletons. Sequencing was carried out using PBMCs. The receptor set was obtained from a human donor in good health. Some clones in this sample may be carry-over from other donors' samples.

The V gene is TRBV5-4, the J gene TRBJ2-1; TRBD2 matches at 12 bases. V was pared by 4 bases and J by 7 bases, with 9 bases of the junction left unmatched. Germline V gene sequence: CDR1 SGHNT, CDR2 YYREEE (reference sequence). CDR3 length: 16 residues. In DNA form, the CDR3 reads TGTGCCAGCAGCGCTCGGACTAGCGGGGCGGGGAATGAGCAGTTCTTC. Translated, it gives CASSARTSGAGNEQFF.

The rearrangement links TRBV5-6 to TRBJ2-5; the D gene is possibly TRBD2 (6 bases). The V gene's germline CDR1 is SGHDT and CDR2 YYEEEE. With 1 base removed from V and 7 bases from J, the gap between germline ends came to 11 bases. The CDR3 length is 13 residues. CDR3 residues: CASSLRGSGTQYF. For the CDR3, the DNA is TGTGCCAGCAGCTTGCGGGGGTCCGGGACCCAGTACTTC.

The chain combines TRBV28 with TRBJ2-1; D is undetermined. The CDR3 is 13 amino acids. V lost 8 bases and J 2 bases, leaving 10 bases between the germline ends. CDR1 and CDR2 from the germline V gene are MDHEN and SYDVKM. The CDR3, as DNA: TGTGCCAGCGGTGCGGCCACCTACAATGAGCAGTTCTTC. Translation gives CASGAATYNEQFF. Drawing the rest from reference TRBV28 and TRBJ2-1, the complete variable domain is DVKVTQSSRYLVKRTGEKVFLECVQDMDHENMFWYRQDPGLGLRLIYFSYDVKMKEKGDIPEGYSVSREKKERFSLILESASTNQTSMYLCASGAATYNEQFFGPGTRLTVL.

This chain links TRBV5-4 with TRBJ2-1; 8 nucleotides match TRBD1. The CDR3 is 15 amino acids. The J segment lost 6 bases and the V segment lost 2 bases, leaving 7 bases of the junction unmatched. CDR1 and CDR2 from the germline V gene are SGHNT and YYREEE (reference sequence). Here the CDR3 reads CASSFLRTGSNEQFF. As DNA, the CDR3 is TGTGCCAGCAGCTTCCTGCGGACAGGGTCCAATGAGCAGTTCTTC.

This clone appeared a few times. The genes are TRBV30 and TRBJ1-5, with TRBD1 as a possible D gene (6 bases). Trimming left V 0 bases short and J 5 bases short, with 17 bases between. Per germline, CDR1 GTSNPN and CDR2 SVGIG (reference sequence). This CDR3 spans 16 amino acids. The CDR3 region is CAWSVQGGRAYQPQHF. CDR3 nucleotides: TGTGCCTGGAGTGTACAGGGAGGGAGAGCGTATCAGCCCCAGCATTTT.

This chain connects TRBV5-8 to TRBJ2-5; D call uncertain. Germline loops: CDR1 SGHTS, CDR2 YDEGEE. The CDR3 spans 13 residues. The V gene lost 7 bases and the J gene lost 5 bases, with 15 bases spanning the gap. CDR3 sequence: CASVEFSQETQYF. The CDR3 nucleotides read TGTGCCAGCGTTGAGTTTTCACAGGAGACCCAGTACTTC.

This clone was picked up a small number of times. V usage is TRBV10-3 and J usage is TRBJ1-1; D might be TRBD1 (5 bases). The V gene's germline CDR1 is ENHRY and CDR2 SYGVKD. CDR3 size: 15 residues. V was shortened by 0 bases and J by 1 base, with 9 bases between the two germline ends. CDR3 in amino acids: CAISESDRGNTEAFF. The CDR3 DNA follows: TGTGCCATCAGTGAGTCCGACAGAGGGAACACTGAAGCTTTCTTT.

This chain connects TRBV10-2 to TRBJ2-2, with D tentatively TRBD2 (5 bases). The CDR3 runs to 16 residues. V gave up 6 bases and J gave up 2 bases, with 16 bases separating them. Germline assignment: CDR1 WSHSY and CDR2 SAAADI. CDR3 amino acids: CASRPAETRNTGELFF. The CDR3 nucleotides are TGCGCCAGCAGACCCGCGGAAACTAGAAACACCGGGGAGCTGTTTTTT.

The chain uses TRBV10-3 and TRBJ2-2; the match to TRBD1 covers 9 bases. The CDR3 has 16 amino acids. The germline V gene encodes CDR1 ENHRY and CDR2 SYGVKD. V lost 5 bases to trimming and J lost 5 bases; unmatched junction nucleotides: 9. This CDR3 reads CAISSTGGSGTGELFF. The CDR3 nucleotides read TGTGCCATCAGTTCCACAGGGGGCAGCGGTACCGGGGAGCTGTTTTTT.

The DNA for the CDR3 is TGTGCCTGGGATGAAGCGGGAGTGGCCTACAATGAGCAGTTCTTC. It codes for CAWDEAGVAYNEQFF. The V and J genes are TRBV30 and TRBJ2-1, with 8 bases that match TRBD2. The CDR3 consists of 15 residues. Germline V gives CDR1 GTSNPN, CDR2 SVGIG (reference sequence). Germline trimming cut 5 bases from V and 2 bases from J; bases unmatched to any gene: 8. Based on the CDR3 plus reference TRBV30 and TRBJ2-1, the full variable domain is SQTIHQWPATLVQPVGSPLSLECTVEGTSNPNLYWYRQAAGRGLQLLFYSVGIGQISSEVPQNLSASRPQDRQFILSSKKLLLSDSGFYLCAWDEAGVAYNEQFFGPGTRLTVL.

This clone was found once. The gene calls are TRBV4-2 and TRBJ1-1, with D perhaps TRBD1 (6 bases). The CDR3 is 16 residues long. The germline V gene encodes CDR1 LGHNA and CDR2 YNFKEQ. The V gene lost 7 bases and the J gene lost 1 base, with 19 bases spanning the gap. The CDR3 DNA is TGTGCCAGCACCCAGGAGGTCGGGGGGCAGAACACTGAAGCTTTCTTT. Translation gives CASTQEVGGQNTEAFF.